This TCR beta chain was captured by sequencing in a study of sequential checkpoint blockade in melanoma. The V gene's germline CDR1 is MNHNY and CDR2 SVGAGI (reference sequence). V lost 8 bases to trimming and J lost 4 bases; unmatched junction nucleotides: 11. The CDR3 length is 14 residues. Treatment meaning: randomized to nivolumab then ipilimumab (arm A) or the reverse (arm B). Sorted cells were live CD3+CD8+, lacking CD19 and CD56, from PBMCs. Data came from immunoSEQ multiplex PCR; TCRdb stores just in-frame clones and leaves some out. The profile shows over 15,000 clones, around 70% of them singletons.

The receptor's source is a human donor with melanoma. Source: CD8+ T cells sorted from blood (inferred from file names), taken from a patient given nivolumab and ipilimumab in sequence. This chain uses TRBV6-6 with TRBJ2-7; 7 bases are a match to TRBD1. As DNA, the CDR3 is TGTGCCAGCCGACGGGACAGATCGATATACGAGCAGTACTTC. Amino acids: CASRRDRSIYEQYF.